One and the same sample provided the 13 T cell receptor beta chains below, sequenced in a study of T-cell reconstitution after alpha-beta-depleted transplantation in children. The library targeted TCRbeta and was prepared with unique molecular identifiers. Each CDR3 protein gets one entry after TCRdb re-called the PCR reads with MiXCR. The table lists 350,000 to 500,000 distinct CDR3 sequences, roughly 43% of them singletons, with 25% to 30% in the top ten. The starting material was PBMCs, obtained before TCRalphabeta/CD19-depleted stem cell transplant. The receptors stem from a girl under 10 years old with aplastic anemia, due to receive a stem cell transplant.

This chain links TRBV20-1 with TRBJ2-7; either TRBD1 or TRBD2 may fit D (5 bases each). The V end was cut by 0 bases, the J end by 0 bases, with 12 bases between. This CDR3 comprises 15 residues. Germline V gives CDR1 DFQATT, CDR2 SNEGSKA (reference sequence). CDR3 sequence reads: CSARDEGTGSYEQYF. CDR3 sequence (DNA): TGCAGTGCTAGAGACGAGGGGACCGGCTCCTACGAGCAGTACTTC.

This clonotype was counted a few times. The CDR3 reads CASSKEGTPPRRGNTIYF. The CDR3 DNA reads as TGTGCCAGCAGCAAAGAAGGGACACCCCCTAGGAGAGGAAACACCATATATTTT. The rearrangement uses TRBV21-1 and TRBJ1-3; the table's D call, TRBD1, was not checked against the DNA. TRBV21-1 is marked as a pseudogene. The CDR3 sequence is 18 residues long.

CDR3 amino acids: CASSPPGALGTGELFF. The CDR3 region has the DNA TGTGCCAGCAGCCCCCCGGGAGCCCTGGGCACCGGGGAGCTGTTTTTT. V usage is TRBV7-6 and J usage is TRBJ2-2, with D perhaps TRBD2 (6 bases). With 5 bases removed from V and 4 bases from J, the gap between germline ends came to 17 bases. CDR3 length: 16 amino acids. Germline assignment: CDR1 SGHVS and CDR2 FNYEAQ.

The V call is TRBV4-1, the J call TRBJ2-1, with 14 nucleotides matching TRBD2. The CDR3 spans 16 residues. CDR1 and CDR2 from the germline V gene are MGHRA and YSYEKL. J lost 8 bases, V lost 4 bases, and 7 bases had no gene match. The CDR3 region is CASSLGTSGRGDEQFF. The CDR3, as DNA: TGCGCCAGCAGCCTAGGGACTAGCGGGAGAGGGGATGAGCAGTTCTTC.

This chain uses TRBV29-1 with TRBJ2-5, with TRBD2 as a possible D gene (5 bases). Germline lookup yields CDR1 SQVTM and CDR2 ANQGSEA. CDR3 length equals 13 residues. Deletions cut 3 bases from V and 7 bases from J, with 15 bases between. In DNA form, the CDR3 reads TGCAGCGTTGAGGGTGCGGGTTGGGGGACCCAGTACTTC. This codes for CSVEGAGWGTQYF.

The chain joins TRBV18 to TRBJ2-5; 11 nucleotides match TRBD1. Looked up from germline, CDR1 is KGHSH and CDR2 is LQKENI. J gave up 2 bases and V 1 base, and 9 bases lay outside the gene matches. The CDR3 covers 18 residues. CDR3 amino acids: CASSPQAHGTGGQETQYF. In nucleotides, the CDR3 is TGTGCCAGCTCACCACAAGCCCATGGGACAGGGGGTCAAGAGACCCAGTACTTC.

The table lists this clonotype with a few counts. The chain couples TRBV5-1 to TRBJ2-4; maybe TRBD2 (5 bases). Trimming shortened V by 4 bases and J by 5 bases, and 19 bases separated the two germline ends. CDR1 is SGHRS, CDR2 YFSETQ, per germline. There are 16 residues in the CDR3. This CDR3 is CASSPWTVDVENIQYF. The CDR3 nucleotides read TGCGCCAGCAGCCCATGGACTGTCGATGTTGAAAACATTCAGTACTTC.

The V call is TRBV9, the J call TRBJ1-1; D is uncertain. CDR1 is SGDLS, CDR2 YYNGEE, per germline. The CDR3 totals 14 residues. Trimming left V 3 bases short and J 0 bases short, with 9 bases between. The CDR3 region is CASSGGLLNTEAFF. The CDR3 nucleotides read TGTGCCAGCAGCGGAGGACTGCTGAACACTGAAGCTTTCTTT.

This clonotype has just one count. The chain joins TRBV7-9 to TRBJ2-4; D is undetermined. Germline CDR1 and CDR2: SEHNR and FQNEAQ (reference sequence). V lost 3 bases to trimming and J lost 0 bases, with 9 bases between them. The CDR3 loop spans 15 amino acids. CDR3 nucleotide sequence: TGTGCCAGCAGCTTCCGATTGCTAGCCAAAAACATTCAGTACTTC. Translating it yields CASSFRLLAKNIQYF. The full variable domain, its missing parts supplied by reference TRBV7-9 and TRBJ2-4, is DTGVSQNPRHKITKRGQNVTFRCDPISEHNRLYWYRQTLGQGPEFLTYFQNEAQLEKSRLLSDRFSAERPKGSFSTLEIQRTEQGDSAMYLCASSFRLLAKNIQYFGAGTRLSVL.

Ten or more counts support this clonotype. DNA for the CDR3: TGCAGTGCTAGCAACCGACTAGTGGATACAGATACGCAGTATTTT. Protein sequence: CSASNRLVDTDTQYF. J is TRBJ2-3 and V is TRBV20-1, with D possibly being TRBD2 (6 bases). V lost 3 bases and J 3 bases, leaving 16 bases between the germline ends. Germline V gives CDR1 DFQATT, CDR2 SNEGSKA (reference sequence). The CDR3 is 15 residues long.

This clonotype appeared a single time. The V and J genes are TRBV20-1 and TRBJ1-5, with D possibly being TRBD1 (5 bases). This CDR3 has 12 amino acids. Per germline, CDR1 DFQATT and CDR2 SNEGSKA (reference sequence). The CDR3 DNA reads TGCCTTTCCCTCAGGGTTAGTCAGCCCCAGCATTTT. This codes for CLSLRVSQPQHF.

This clonotype was recorded once. V gene TRBV6-5 combines with J gene TRBJ1-4, with TRBD1 matching over 7 bases. The germline V gene encodes CDR1 MNHEY and CDR2 SVGAGI. V gave up 4 bases and J gave up 11 bases; unmatched junction bases: 7. The CDR3 runs to 13 residues. This chain's CDR3 is CASSFRRGQKLFF. CDR3 in DNA: TGTGCCAGCAGTTTCCGGAGGGGGCAGAAACTGTTTTTT.

The count of this clonotype is one. This chain connects TRBV19 to TRBJ2-1; 8 nucleotides line up with TRBD1. The V gene end was trimmed by 6 bases and the J gene end by 4 bases; junction bases not matched to a gene: 2. This CDR3 comprises 13 residues. Germline V gene lookup returns CDR1 LNHDA and CDR2 SQIVND (reference sequence). CDR3 in amino acids: CASRGDRYNEQFF. The CDR3 coding sequence is TGTGCCAGTAGGGGGGACAGGTACAATGAGCAGTTCTTC.